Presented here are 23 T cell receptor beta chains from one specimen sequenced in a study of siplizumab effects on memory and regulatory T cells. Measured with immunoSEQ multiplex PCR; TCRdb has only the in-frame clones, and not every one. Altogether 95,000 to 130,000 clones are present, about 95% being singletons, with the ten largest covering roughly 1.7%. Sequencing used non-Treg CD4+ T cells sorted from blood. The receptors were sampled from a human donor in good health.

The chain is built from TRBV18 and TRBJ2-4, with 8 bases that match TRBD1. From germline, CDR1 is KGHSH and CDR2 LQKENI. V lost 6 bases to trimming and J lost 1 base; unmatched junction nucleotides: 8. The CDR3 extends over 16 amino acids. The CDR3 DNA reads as TGTGCCAGCTCGCCGACCACAGGGGGGGCCAAAAACATTCAGTACTTC. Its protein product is CASSPTTGGAKNIQYF.

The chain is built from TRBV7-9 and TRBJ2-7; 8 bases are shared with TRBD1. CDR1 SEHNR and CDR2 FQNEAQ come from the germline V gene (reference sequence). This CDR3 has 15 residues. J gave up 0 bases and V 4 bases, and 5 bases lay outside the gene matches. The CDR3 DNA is TGTGCCAGCAGCTCGCCCGGGACAGGCTCCTACGAGCAGTACTTC. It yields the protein CASSSPGTGSYEQYF. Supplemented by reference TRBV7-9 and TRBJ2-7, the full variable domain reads DTGVSQNPRHKITKRGQNVTFRCDPISEHNRLYWYRQTLGQGPEFLTYFQNEAQLEKSRLLSDRFSAERPKGSFSTLEIQRTEQGDSAMYLCASSSPGTGSYEQYFGPGTRLTVT.

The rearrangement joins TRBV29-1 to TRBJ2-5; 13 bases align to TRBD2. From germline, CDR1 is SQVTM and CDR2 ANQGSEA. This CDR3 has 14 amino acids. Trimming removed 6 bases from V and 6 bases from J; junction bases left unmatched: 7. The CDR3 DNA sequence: TGCAGCGTCAAGACTAGCGGGGGGCCCAAGACCCAGTACTTC. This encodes CSVKTSGGPKTQYF.

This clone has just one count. CDR3 sequence reads: CASSAGTQQETQYF. The CDR3 region has the DNA TGCGCCAGCAGTGCCGGGACACAACAAGAGACCCAGTACTTC. The genes are TRBV10-1 and TRBJ2-5, with D possibly TRBD1 on 6 matching bases. Germline values: CDR1 WNHNN, CDR2 SYGVQD (reference sequence). The CDR3 spans 14 residues. V shed 4 bases and J shed 2 bases, with 11 bases lying between them.

CDR3 residues: CASSFVLGANVLTF. For the CDR3, the DNA is TGCGCCAGCAGCTTTGTGCTTGGGGCCAACGTCCTGACTTTC. The chain combines TRBV10-2 with TRBJ2-6, with unresolved D. This CDR3 has 14 amino acids. Trimming removed 6 bases from V and 3 bases from J, with 9 bases in between. Germline values: CDR1 WSHSY, CDR2 SAAADI.

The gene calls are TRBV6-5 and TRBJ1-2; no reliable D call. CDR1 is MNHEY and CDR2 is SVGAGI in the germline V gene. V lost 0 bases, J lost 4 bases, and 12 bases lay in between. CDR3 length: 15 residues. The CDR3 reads CASSYSAGEGYGYTF. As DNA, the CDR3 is TGTGCCAGCAGTTACTCTGCAGGCGAGGGCTATGGCTACACCTTC.

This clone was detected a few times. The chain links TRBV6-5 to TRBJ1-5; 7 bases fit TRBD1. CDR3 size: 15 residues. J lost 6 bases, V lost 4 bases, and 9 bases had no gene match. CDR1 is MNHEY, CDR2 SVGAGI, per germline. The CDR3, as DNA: TGTGCCAGCAGTTTACAGGGGACCGGGGGTCAGCCCCAGCATTTT. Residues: CASSLQGTGGQPQHF.

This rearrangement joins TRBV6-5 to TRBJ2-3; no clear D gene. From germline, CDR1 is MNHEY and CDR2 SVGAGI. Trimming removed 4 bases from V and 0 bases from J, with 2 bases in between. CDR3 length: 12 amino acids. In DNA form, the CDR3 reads TGTGCCAGCAGTTCAAGCACAGATACGCAGTATTTT. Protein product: CASSSSTDTQYF.

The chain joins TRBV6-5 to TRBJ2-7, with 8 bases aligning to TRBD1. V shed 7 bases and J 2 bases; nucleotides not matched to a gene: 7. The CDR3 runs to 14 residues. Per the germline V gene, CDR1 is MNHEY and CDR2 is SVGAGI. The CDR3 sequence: CASTGQGIPYEQYF. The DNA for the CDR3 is TGTGCCAGCACCGGACAGGGAATTCCCTACGAGCAGTACTTC.

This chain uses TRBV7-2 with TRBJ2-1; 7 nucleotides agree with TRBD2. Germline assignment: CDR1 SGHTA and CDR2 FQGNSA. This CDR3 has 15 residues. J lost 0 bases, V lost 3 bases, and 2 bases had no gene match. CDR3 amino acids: CASSFLADSYNEQFF. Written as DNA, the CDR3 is TGTGCCAGCAGCTTCCTAGCGGACTCCTACAATGAGCAGTTCTTC.

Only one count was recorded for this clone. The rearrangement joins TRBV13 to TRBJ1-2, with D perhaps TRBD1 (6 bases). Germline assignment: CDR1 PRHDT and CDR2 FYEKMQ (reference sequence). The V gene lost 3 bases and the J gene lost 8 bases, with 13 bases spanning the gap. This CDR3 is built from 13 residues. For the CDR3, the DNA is TGTGCCAGCAGCTTCGTACAGGGAGAAGGCTACACCTTC. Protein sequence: CASSFVQGEGYTF. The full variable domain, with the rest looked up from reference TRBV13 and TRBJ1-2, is AAGVIQSPRHLIKEKRETATLKCYPIPRHDTVYWYQQGPGQDPQFLISFYEKMQSDKGSIPDRFSAQQFSDYHSELNMSSLELGDSALYFCASSFVQGEGYTFGSGTRLTVV.

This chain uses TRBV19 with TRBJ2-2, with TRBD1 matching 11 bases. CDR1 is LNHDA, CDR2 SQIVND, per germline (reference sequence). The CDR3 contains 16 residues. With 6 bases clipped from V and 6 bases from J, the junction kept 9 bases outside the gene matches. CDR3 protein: CASRSLDRGLAGELFF. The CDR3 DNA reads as TGTGCCAGTAGGTCCCTGGACAGGGGGCTCGCCGGGGAGCTGTTTTTT.

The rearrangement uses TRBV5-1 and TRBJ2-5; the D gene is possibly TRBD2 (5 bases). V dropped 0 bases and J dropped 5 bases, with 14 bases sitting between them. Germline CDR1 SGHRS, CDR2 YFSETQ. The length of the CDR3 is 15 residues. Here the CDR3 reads CASSLAGGPLETQYF. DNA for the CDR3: TGCGCCAGCAGCTTGGCCGGAGGTCCGTTGGAGACCCAGTACTTC.

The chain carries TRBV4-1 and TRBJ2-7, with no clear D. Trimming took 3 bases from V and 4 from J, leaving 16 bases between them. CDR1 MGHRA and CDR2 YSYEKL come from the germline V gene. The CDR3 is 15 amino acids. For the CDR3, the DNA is TGCGCCAGCAGCCAGCAGGCCAGTCTAGAGTACGAGCAGTACTTC. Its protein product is CASSQQASLEYEQYF.

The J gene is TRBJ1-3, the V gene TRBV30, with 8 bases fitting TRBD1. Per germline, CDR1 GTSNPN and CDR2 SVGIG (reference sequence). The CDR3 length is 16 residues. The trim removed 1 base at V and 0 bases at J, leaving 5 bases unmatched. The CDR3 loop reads CAWSARTGSSGNTIYF. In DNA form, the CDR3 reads TGTGCCTGGAGTGCCCGGACAGGGAGCTCTGGAAACACCATATATTTT.

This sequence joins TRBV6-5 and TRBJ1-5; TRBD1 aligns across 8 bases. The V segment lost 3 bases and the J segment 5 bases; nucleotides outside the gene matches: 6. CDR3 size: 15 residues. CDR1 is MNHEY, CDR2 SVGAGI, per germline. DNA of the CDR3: TGTGCCAGCAGTTATACGACAGGGGCGGATCAGCCCCAGCATTTT. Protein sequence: CASSYTTGADQPQHF.

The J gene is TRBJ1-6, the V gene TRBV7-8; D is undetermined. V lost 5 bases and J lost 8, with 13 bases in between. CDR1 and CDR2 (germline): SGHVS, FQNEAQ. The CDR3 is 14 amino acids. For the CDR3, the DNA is TGTGCCAGCAGCGGACGCGAAGGTTATTCACCCCTCCACTTT. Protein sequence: CASSGREGYSPLHF.

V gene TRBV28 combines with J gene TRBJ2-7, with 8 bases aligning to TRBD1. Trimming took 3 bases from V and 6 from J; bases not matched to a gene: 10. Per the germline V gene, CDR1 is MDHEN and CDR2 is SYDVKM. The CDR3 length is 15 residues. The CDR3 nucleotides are TGTGCCAGCAGTTTGGAAGACAGGGGTTATTCCGAGCAGTACTTC. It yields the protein CASSLEDRGYSEQYF.

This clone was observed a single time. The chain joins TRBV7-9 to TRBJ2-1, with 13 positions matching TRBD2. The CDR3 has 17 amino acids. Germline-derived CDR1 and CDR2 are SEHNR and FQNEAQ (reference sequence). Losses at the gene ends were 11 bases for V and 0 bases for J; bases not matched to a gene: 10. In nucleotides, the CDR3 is TGTGCCCTGACCGGGACTAGCGGGAAGAGCTCCTACAATGAGCAGTTCTTC. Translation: CALTGTSGKSSYNEQFF.

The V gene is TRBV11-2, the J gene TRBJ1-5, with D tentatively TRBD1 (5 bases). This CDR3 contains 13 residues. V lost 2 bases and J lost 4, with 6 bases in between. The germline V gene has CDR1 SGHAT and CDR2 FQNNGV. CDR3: CASSLQGNQPQHF. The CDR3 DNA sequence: TGTGCCAGCAGCTTACAGGGTAATCAGCCCCAGCATTTT.

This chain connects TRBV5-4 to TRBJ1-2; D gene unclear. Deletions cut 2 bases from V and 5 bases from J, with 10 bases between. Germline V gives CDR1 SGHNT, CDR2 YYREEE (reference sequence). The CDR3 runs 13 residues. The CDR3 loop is CASSFPGGYGYTF. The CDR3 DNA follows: TGTGCCAGCAGCTTTCCCGGCGGATATGGCTACACCTTC.

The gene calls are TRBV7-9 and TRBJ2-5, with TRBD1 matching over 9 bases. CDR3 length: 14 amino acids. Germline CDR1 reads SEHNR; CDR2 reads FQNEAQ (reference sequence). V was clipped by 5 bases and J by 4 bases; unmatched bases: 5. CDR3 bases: TGTGCCAGCAGCCCGACAGGGGGGGGAGAGACCCAGTACTTC. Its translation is CASSPTGGGETQYF.

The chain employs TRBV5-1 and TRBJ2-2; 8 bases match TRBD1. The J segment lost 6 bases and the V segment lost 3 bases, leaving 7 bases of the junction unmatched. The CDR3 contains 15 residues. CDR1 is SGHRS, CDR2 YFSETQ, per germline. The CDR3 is CASSSRTGFPGELFF. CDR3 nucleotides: TGCGCCAGCAGCTCACGGACAGGGTTCCCCGGGGAGCTGTTTTTT.